The following is a T cell receptor (beta chain) sequence with its context. Its antigen is not identified. The sample is drawn from a study of beta chain features in type 1 diabetes. Looking at the study overall: All samples combined gave under 110,000,000 sorted cells for examination. Whole-study results and caveats: Shortening that was moderate but significant affected the TCRB CDR3s of Type 1 diabetes patients in all four CD4+ subsets. PCR might favor shorter templates, equally in patients and controls.

Expressed TCRB transcripts were sequenced because the isolated RNA had all been reverse transcribed beforehand. Sequencing was performed with immunoSEQ multiplex PCR; in TCRdb, only in-frame clones are kept and a portion is missing. The sample comprises a few hundred thousand clones, around 20% of which are singletons, and 0.028% rests with the top ten. This CDR3 is built from 16 residues. Germline V gives CDR1 SGHNT, CDR2 YYREEE (reference sequence). V was pared by 3 bases and J by 0 bases, with 13 bases between. Sorted CD4+ subsets: naive, central memory, regulatory, stem cell-like memory (CD45RO/CCR7/CD25/CD127/CD95/CD27 panel). Sorting produced populations that all topped 98% purity.

Sequencing was carried out using naive CD4+ T cells from blood. This TCR was recovered from a woman in her 40s with type 1 diabetes. The chain recombines TRBV5-4 with TRBJ1-5, with D possibly matching TRBD1 (6 bases). Here the CDR3 reads CASSSGGAASNQPQHF. The CDR3 DNA reads as TGTGCCAGCAGCTCCGGGGGGGCAGCTAGCAATCAGCCCCAGCATTTT.